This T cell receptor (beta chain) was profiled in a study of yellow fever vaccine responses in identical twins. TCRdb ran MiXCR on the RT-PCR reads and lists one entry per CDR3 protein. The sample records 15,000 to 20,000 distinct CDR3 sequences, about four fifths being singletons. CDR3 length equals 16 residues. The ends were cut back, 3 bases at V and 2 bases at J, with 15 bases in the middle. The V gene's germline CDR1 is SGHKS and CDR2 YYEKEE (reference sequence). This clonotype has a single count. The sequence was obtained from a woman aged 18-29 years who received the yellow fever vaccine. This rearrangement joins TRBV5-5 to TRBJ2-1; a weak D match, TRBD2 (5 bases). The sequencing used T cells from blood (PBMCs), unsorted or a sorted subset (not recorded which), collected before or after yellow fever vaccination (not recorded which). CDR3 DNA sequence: TGTGCCAGCAGCTCGTCGCCGGGAAGAACCTACAATGAGCAGTTCTTC. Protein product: CASSSSPGRTYNEQFF.